These 30 T cell receptor beta chains originate from one sample sequenced in a study of blood T cell repertoires in COVID-19. Using immunoSEQ multiplex PCR, the repertoire was profiled, and TCRdb retains in-frame clones only, with some absent. Of about 35,000 clones in the sample, just over 90% were seen once. Material for sequencing was peripheral blood. All receptors derive from a man over 45 with active COVID-19.

The gene calls are TRBV9 and TRBJ1-4; the match to TRBD1 covers 11 bases. CDR1 SGDLS and CDR2 YYNGEE come from the germline V gene. This CDR3 region has 15 residues. Trimming at V came to 0 bases and at J to 7 bases, leaving 2 bases not matched to a gene. The CDR3 nucleotides are TGTGCCAGCAGCGTAGAGGGGACAGGGGGTGAAAAACTGTTTTTT. Its translation is CASSVEGTGGEKLFF.

The chain carries TRBV27 and TRBJ2-1, with 9 bases that match TRBD2. The V gene's germline CDR1 is MNHEY and CDR2 SMNVEV (reference sequence). This CDR3 is built from 15 residues. J was trimmed by 7 bases and V by 2 bases; bases with no gene match: 6. The CDR3 region is CASSLRREGPNEQFF. CDR3 sequence (DNA): TGTGCCAGCAGTTTACGGCGGGAGGGCCCAAATGAGCAGTTCTTC.

The genes are TRBV15 and TRBJ2-7, with 8 bases matching TRBD1. Germline trimming cut 3 bases from V and 1 base from J; bases unmatched to any gene: 2. The CDR3 is made up of 14 amino acids. From germline, CDR1 is LNHNV and CDR2 YYDKDF (reference sequence). The CDR3 is CATSRDRVSYEQYF. CDR3 coding DNA: TGTGCCACCAGCAGGGACAGGGTGTCCTACGAGCAGTACTTC.

The chain links TRBV7-8 to TRBJ1-1, with 7 bases aligning to TRBD1. With V trimmed by 6 bases and J by 4 bases, 8 bases remained unmatched. The V gene's germline CDR1 is SGHVS and CDR2 FQNEAQ. This CDR3 region has 14 residues. In nucleotides, the CDR3 is TGTGCCAGCAGTTTAAACTCAGGGGGCACTGAAGCTTTCTTT. This codes for CASSLNSGGTEAFF.

The rearrangement links TRBV4-2 to TRBJ1-2; D is possibly TRBD1 (5 bases). The V gene lost 4 bases and the J gene lost 4 bases, with 16 bases spanning the gap. CDR1 and CDR2 from the germline V gene are LGHNA and YNFKEQ. This CDR3 has 15 residues. The CDR3 region has the DNA TGTGCCAGCAGCCTCTCGACGGGGGATAGCTATGGCTACACCTTC. This encodes CASSLSTGDSYGYTF.

The chain joins TRBV27 to TRBJ1-2, with TRBD1 matching 9 bases. CDR3 length: 16 residues. Germline V gene data show CDR1 as MNHEY and CDR2 as SMNVEV (reference sequence). The V segment lost 2 bases and the J segment 6 bases; nucleotides outside the gene matches: 10. The CDR3 is CASSLLRGQGLDGYTF. The CDR3 region has the DNA TGTGCCAGCAGTTTACTCCGGGGACAGGGTCTCGATGGCTACACCTTC.

This sequence joins TRBV3-1 (or the pseudogene TRBV3-2) and TRBJ2-7, with D possibly being TRBD1 (6 bases). The CDR3 is 15 residues long. Germline CDR1 reads LGHDT; CDR2 reads YNNKEL (reference sequence). V lost 1 base, J lost 5 bases, and 15 bases lay in between. In DNA, the CDR3 is TGTGCCAGCAGCCAAGGGTGGGCAGGGGCGGACGAGCAGTACTTC. This codes for CASSQGWAGADEQYF.

This rearrangement joins TRBV3-1 (or the pseudogene TRBV3-2) to TRBJ2-1, with TRBD2 as a possible D gene (6 bases). Germline CDR1 is LGHDT and CDR2 is YNNKEL (reference sequence). The V and J ends lost 8 bases and 3 bases respectively, with 14 bases between them. The CDR3 has 14 amino acids. The CDR3 coding sequence is TGTGCCAGCTCTGTGGCGGGGCACTACAATGAGCAGTTCTTC. Protein product: CASSVAGHYNEQFF.

The chain couples TRBV9 to TRBJ2-5; 10 positions match TRBD2. With 0 bases clipped from V and 0 bases from J, the junction kept 2 bases outside the gene matches. There are 16 residues in the CDR3. Germline CDR1 is SGDLS and CDR2 is YYNGEE. In DNA, the CDR3 is TGTGCCAGCAGCGTAGAAGCGGGGGGGGACCAAGAGACCCAGTACTTC. Translating it yields CASSVEAGGDQETQYF.

V and J are TRBV9 and TRBJ1-3; D call uncertain. There are 14 residues in the CDR3. Between the trimmed V and J ends, which lost 2 bases and 0 bases, there was a span of 6 bases. Germline-derived CDR1 and CDR2 are SGDLS and YYNGEE. The CDR3 DNA reads TGTGCCAGCAGCGTGCGGGACTCTGGAAACACCATATATTTT. Translation gives CASSVRDSGNTIYF.

The gene calls are TRBV7-6 and TRBJ2-2; 8 positions agree with TRBD2. The CDR3 loop spans 17 amino acids. The germline V gene has CDR1 SGHVS and CDR2 FNYEAQ. V was clipped by 0 bases and J by 4 bases; unmatched bases: 7. This CDR3 reads CASSLAPGLVRTGELFF. DNA for the CDR3: TGTGCCAGCAGCTTAGCCCCGGGACTAGTTCGCACCGGGGAGCTGTTTTTT. Looking up the rest from reference TRBV7-6 and TRBJ2-2 gives the full variable domain: GAGVSQSPRYKVTKRGQDVALRCDPISGHVSLYWYRQALGQGPEFLTYFNYEAQQDKSGLPNDRFSAERPEGSISTLTIQRTEQRDSAMYRCASSLAPGLVRTGELFFGEGSRLTVL.

The sample holds one count of this clone. This sequence joins TRBV4-3 and TRBJ1-4, with 8 nucleotides matching TRBD1. The CDR3 is 17 residues long. V was clipped by 0 bases and J by 6 bases; unmatched bases: 9. Germline-derived CDR1 and CDR2 are LGHNA and YSLEER. CDR3 sequence reads: CASSQDYAGGEDEKLFF. CDR3 DNA: TGCGCCAGCAGCCAAGATTACGCAGGGGGCGAGGATGAAAAACTGTTTTTT.

This clone was observed a handful of times. V gene TRBV5-1 combines with J gene TRBJ1-2; 7 nucleotides agree with TRBD1. V was pared by 5 bases and J by 1 base, with 11 bases of the junction left unmatched. The CDR3 loop spans 16 amino acids. Germline V CDR1 and CDR2: SGHRS, YFSETQ. CDR3 loop: CASRSDREEGNYGYTF. DNA for the CDR3: TGCGCCAGCAGATCAGACAGGGAAGAGGGTAACTATGGCTACACCTTC.

The V call is TRBV9, the J call TRBJ1-2; 11 bases match TRBD1. The CDR3 covers 14 residues. CDR1 SGDLS and CDR2 YYNGEE come from the germline V gene. The V and J ends lost 4 bases and 8 bases, in that order; junction bases with no gene match: 7. The CDR3 loop reads CASSRGTGGGGYTF. CDR3 coding DNA: TGTGCCAGCAGCCGTGGGACAGGGGGGGGAGGCTACACCTTC.

The V and J genes are TRBV9 and TRBJ2-1; 12 bases agree with TRBD2. V was clipped by 0 bases and J by 4 bases; unmatched bases: 5. CDR3 length: 17 residues. CDR1 is SGDLS and CDR2 is YYNGEE in the germline V gene. This CDR3 is CASSVGPGLAGYNEQFF. In nucleotides, the CDR3 is TGTGCCAGCAGCGTAGGTCCCGGACTAGCGGGGTACAATGAGCAGTTCTTC.

The chain uses TRBV4-1 and TRBJ1-2; 10 bases align to TRBD1. The V gene end was trimmed by 4 bases and the J gene end by 3 bases; junction bases not matched to a gene: 8. CDR3 length: 16 amino acids. Germline assignment: CDR1 MGHRA and CDR2 YSYEKL. The CDR3 spells CASSPLPTGGYYGYTF. The CDR3 DNA is TGCGCCAGCAGCCCACTCCCGACAGGGGGCTACTATGGCTACACCTTC.

This chain connects TRBV7-8 to TRBJ1-5, with a possible D match to TRBD1 (5 bases). CDR1 is SGHVS, CDR2 FQNEAQ, per germline. V gave up 5 bases and J gave up 0 bases, with 11 bases separating them. The CDR3 extends over 15 amino acids. CDR3 region: CASSPRQYSNQPQHF. In nucleotides, the CDR3 is TGTGCCAGCAGCCCCCGACAGTATAGCAATCAGCCCCAGCATTTT.

The chain is built from TRBV19 and TRBJ1-3; tentative D call: TRBD1 (5 bases). The V gene's germline CDR1 is LNHDA and CDR2 SQIVND (reference sequence). Trimming cost V 5 bases and J 8 bases, with 16 bases left between them. The length of the CDR3 is 14 residues. CDR3 region: CASSPPGRTDTIYF. As DNA, the CDR3 is TGTGCCAGTAGTCCTCCAGGGAGGACGGACACCATATATTTT. The variable domain in full, completed from reference TRBV19 and TRBJ1-3, reads DGGITQSPKYLFRKEGQNVTLSCEQNLNHDAMYWYRQDPGQGLRLIYYSQIVNDFQKGDIAEGYSVSREKKESFPLTVTSAQKNPTAFYLCASSPPGRTDTIYFGEGSWLTVV.

The CDR3 DNA is TGTGCCATCAGGGAGGGACAGGCCCGCACAGATACGCAGTATTTT. It codes for CAIREGQARTDTQYF. The chain uses TRBV10-3 and TRBJ2-3; 8 bases map to TRBD1. This CDR3 is 15 amino acids long. Per germline, CDR1 ENHRY and CDR2 SYGVKD. V trimming: 6 bases; J trimming: 1 base; junction bases outside the gene matches: 6.

The chain joins TRBV15 to TRBJ1-2, with D possibly being TRBD1 (5 bases). CDR3 length equals 15 residues. Trimming left V 1 base short and J 3 bases short, with 12 bases between. In germline, CDR1 is LNHNV, CDR2 YYDKDF (reference sequence). CDR3 loop: CATSRGGSGDYGYTF. DNA of the CDR3: TGTGCCACCAGCAGAGGGGGGTCGGGGGACTATGGCTACACCTTC. The full variable domain, with the rest looked up from reference TRBV15 and TRBJ1-2, is DAMVIQNPRYQVTQFGKPVTLSCSQTLNHNVMYWYQQKSSQAPKLLFHYYDKDFNNEADTPDNFQSRRPNTSFCFLDIRSPGLGDTAMYLCATSRGGSGDYGYTFGSGTRLTVV.

V is TRBV6-6 and J is TRBJ1-6; D is uncertain. CDR1 and CDR2 from the germline V gene are MNHNY and SVGAGI (reference sequence). The V gene lost 6 bases and the J gene lost 6 bases, with 9 bases spanning the gap. The CDR3 consists of 13 residues. CDR3 coding DNA: TGTGCCAGCAGCCAGATATTTAATTCACCCCTCCACTTT. Translation gives CASSQIFNSPLHF.

The chain carries TRBV7-9 and TRBJ2-1; 15 positions agree with TRBD2. V trimming: 5 bases; J trimming: 16 bases; junction bases outside the gene matches: 3. The CDR3 is 12 amino acids. From germline, CDR1 is SEHNR and CDR2 FQNEAQ (reference sequence). The CDR3 here is CASSRTSGGAFF. The CDR3 DNA sequence: TGTGCCAGCAGCCGGACTAGCGGGGGGGCCTTCTTC.

This chain uses TRBV4-2 with TRBJ2-1, with D tentatively TRBD2 (5 bases). Trimming took off 0 bases at V and 4 bases at J, with 13 bases between the two ends. Germline CDR1 LGHNA, CDR2 YNFKEQ. This CDR3 has 16 residues. The CDR3 sequence: CASSQENTGGYNEQFF. The CDR3 DNA reads as TGTGCCAGCAGCCAAGAAAACACTGGCGGGTACAATGAGCAGTTCTTC.

The rearrangement joins TRBV28 to TRBJ2-7; TRBD1 is a possible D gene (6 bases). The CDR3 contains 13 residues. Germline CDR1 reads MDHEN; CDR2 reads SYDVKM. The V end lost 6 bases, the J end lost 1 base, and 10 bases lay between the germline ends. The CDR3 bases are TGTGCCAGCAGGCCGGGACAATCCTACGAGCAGTACTTC. Residues: CASRPGQSYEQYF.

V usage is TRBV7-6 and J usage is TRBJ2-5; possibly TRBD2 for D (5 bases). V lost 2 bases, J lost 1 base, and 11 bases lay in between. The CDR3 covers 15 residues. CDR1 is SGHVS and CDR2 is FNYEAQ in the germline V gene. The CDR3 region is CASSLTRGSQETQYF. CDR3 in DNA: TGTGCCAGCAGCTTAACAAGAGGGTCCCAAGAGACCCAGTACTTC.

The V call is TRBV5-4, the J call TRBJ2-1; 9 bases map to TRBD1. CDR3 length: 15 amino acids. Trimming took 5 bases from V and 4 from J; bases not matched to a gene: 7. In germline, CDR1 is SGHNT, CDR2 YYREEE (reference sequence). The chain's CDR3 is CASSSPGQGYNEQFF. The CDR3 DNA reads TGTGCCAGCAGTTCTCCGGGACAGGGTTACAATGAGCAGTTCTTC. The full variable domain, with the rest looked up from reference TRBV5-4 and TRBJ2-1, is ETGVTQSPTHLIKTRGQQVTLRCSSQSGHNTVSWYQQALGQGPQFIFQYYREEENGRGNFPPRFSGLQFPNYSSELNVNALELDDSALYLCASSSPGQGYNEQFFGPGTRLTVL.

The rearrangement uses TRBV6-2 or TRBV6-3 and TRBJ2-5; 12 bases map to TRBD2. The CDR3 covers 14 residues. The germline V gene has CDR1 MNHEY and CDR2 SVGEGT. Losses at the gene ends were 6 bases for V and 7 bases for J; bases not matched to a gene: 6. The CDR3 DNA reads as TGTGCCAGCAGCACTAGCGGGGGGCGGGGGACCCAGTACTTC. Translated: CASSTSGGRGTQYF.

The chain carries TRBV6-4 and TRBJ2-1, with TRBD2 matching over 10 bases. This CDR3 has 17 amino acids. Germline values: CDR1 MRHNA, CDR2 SNTAGT. Unmatched junction bases numbered 4, after V lost 0 bases and J lost 2 bases. The CDR3 nucleotides read TGTGCCAGCAGTGACTCAAGCGGGAGGGCCCCCTACAATGAGCAGTTCTTC. It encodes CASSDSSGRAPYNEQFF.

V is TRBV19 and J is TRBJ2-3, with D maybe TRBD2 (6 bases). Between the trimmed V and J ends, which lost 1 base and 4 bases, there was a span of 12 bases. Germline CDR1 reads LNHDA; CDR2 reads SQIVND (reference sequence). CDR3 length: 15 amino acids. In DNA form, the CDR3 reads TGTGCCAGTAGTATAGCGGGGGAGTCCCCAGATACGCAGTATTTT. It codes for CASSIAGESPDTQYF.

The gene calls are TRBV2 and TRBJ2-7, with unresolved D. Germline CDR1 and CDR2: SNHLY and FYNNEI. The CDR3 loop spans 10 amino acids. V was cut by 6 bases and J by 3 bases, with 3 bases left in between. CDR3 bases: TGTGCCAGCAGACACTACGAGCAGTACTTC. Its protein is CASRHYEQYF.